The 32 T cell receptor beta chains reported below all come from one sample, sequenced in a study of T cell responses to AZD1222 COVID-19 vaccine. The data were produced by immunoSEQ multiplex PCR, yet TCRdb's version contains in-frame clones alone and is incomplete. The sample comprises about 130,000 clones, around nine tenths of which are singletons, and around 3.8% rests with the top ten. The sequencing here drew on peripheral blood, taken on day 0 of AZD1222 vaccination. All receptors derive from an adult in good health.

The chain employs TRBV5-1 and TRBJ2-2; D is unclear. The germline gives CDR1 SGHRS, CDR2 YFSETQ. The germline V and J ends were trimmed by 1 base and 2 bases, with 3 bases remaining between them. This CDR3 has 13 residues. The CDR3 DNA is TGCGCCAGCAGCTTGCCCAACACCGGGGAGCTGTTTTTT. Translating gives CASSLPNTGELFF.

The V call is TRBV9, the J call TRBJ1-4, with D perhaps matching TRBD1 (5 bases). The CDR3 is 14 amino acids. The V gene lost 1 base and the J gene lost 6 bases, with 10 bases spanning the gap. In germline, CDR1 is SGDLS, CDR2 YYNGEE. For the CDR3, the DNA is TGTGCCAGCAGCGTACGGGGGTGGGATGAAAAACTGTTTTTT. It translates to CASSVRGWDEKLFF. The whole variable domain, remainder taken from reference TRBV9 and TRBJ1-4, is DSGVTQTPKHLITATGQRVTLRCSPRSGDLSVYWYQQSLDQGLQFLIQYYNGEERAKGNILERFSAQQFPDLHSELNLSSLELGDSALYFCASSVRGWDEKLFFGSGTQLSVL.

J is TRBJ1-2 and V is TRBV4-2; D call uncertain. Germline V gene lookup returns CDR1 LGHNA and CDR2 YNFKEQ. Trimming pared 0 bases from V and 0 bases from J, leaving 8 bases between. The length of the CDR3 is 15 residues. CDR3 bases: TGTGCCAGCAGCCAAGAGGGCGGTCCTAACTATGGCTACACCTTC. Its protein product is CASSQEGGPNYGYTF.

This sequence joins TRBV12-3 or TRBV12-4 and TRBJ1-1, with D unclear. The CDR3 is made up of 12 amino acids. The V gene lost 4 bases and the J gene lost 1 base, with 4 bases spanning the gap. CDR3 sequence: CASSSGNTEAFF. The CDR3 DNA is TGTGCCAGCAGTTCGGGGAACACTGAAGCTTTCTTT.

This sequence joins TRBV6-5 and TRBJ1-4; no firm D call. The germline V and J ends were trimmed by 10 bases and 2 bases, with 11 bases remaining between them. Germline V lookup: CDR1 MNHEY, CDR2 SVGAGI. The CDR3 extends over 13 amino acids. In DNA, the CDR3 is TGTGCCATCACACAGCAGACTAATGAAAAACTGTTTTTT. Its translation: CAITQQTNEKLFF.

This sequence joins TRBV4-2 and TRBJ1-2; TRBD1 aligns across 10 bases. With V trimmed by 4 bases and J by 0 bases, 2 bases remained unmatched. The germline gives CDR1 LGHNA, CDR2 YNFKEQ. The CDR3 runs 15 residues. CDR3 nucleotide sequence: TGTGCCAGCAGCCGCGGACAGGGGGCTAACTATGGCTACACCTTC. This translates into CASSRGQGANYGYTF.

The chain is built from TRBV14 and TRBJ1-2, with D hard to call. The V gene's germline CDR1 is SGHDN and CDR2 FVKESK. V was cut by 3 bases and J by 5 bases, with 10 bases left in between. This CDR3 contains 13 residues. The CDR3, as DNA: TGTGCCAGCAGCCAGGCGGGGATTTATGGCTACACCTTC. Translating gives CASSQAGIYGYTF.

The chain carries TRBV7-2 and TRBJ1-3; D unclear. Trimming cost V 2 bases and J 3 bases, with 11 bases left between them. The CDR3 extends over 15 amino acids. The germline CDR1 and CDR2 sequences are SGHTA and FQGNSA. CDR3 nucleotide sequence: TGTGCCAGCAGCTTATCGGCGTTGCGTGGAAACACCATATATTTT. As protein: CASSLSALRGNTIYF.

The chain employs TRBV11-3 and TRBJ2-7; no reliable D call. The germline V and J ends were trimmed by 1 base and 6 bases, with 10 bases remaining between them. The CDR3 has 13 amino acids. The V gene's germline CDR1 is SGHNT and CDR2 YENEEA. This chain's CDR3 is CASSLGPVSEQYF. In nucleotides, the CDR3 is TGTGCCAGCAGCTTAGGGCCCGTTTCCGAGCAGTACTTC.

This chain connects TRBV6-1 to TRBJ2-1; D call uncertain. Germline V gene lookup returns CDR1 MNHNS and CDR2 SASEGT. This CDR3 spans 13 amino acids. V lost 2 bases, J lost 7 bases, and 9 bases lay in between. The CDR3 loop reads CASSETRGNEQFF. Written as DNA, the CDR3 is TGTGCCAGCAGTGAAACCAGAGGAAATGAGCAGTTCTTC.

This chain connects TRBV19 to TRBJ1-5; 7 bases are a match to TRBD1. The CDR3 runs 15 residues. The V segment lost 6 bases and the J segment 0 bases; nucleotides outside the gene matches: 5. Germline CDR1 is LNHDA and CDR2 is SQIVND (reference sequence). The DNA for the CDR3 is TGTGCCAGTAGCCAGGGGGTTTATAGCAATCAGCCCCAGCATTTT. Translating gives CASSQGVYSNQPQHF.

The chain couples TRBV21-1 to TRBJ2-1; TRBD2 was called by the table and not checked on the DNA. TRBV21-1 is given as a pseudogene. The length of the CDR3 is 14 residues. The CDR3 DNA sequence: TGTGCCAGCAGCAAAGGCGACGGGGGCAATGAGCAGTTCTTC. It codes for CASSKGDGGNEQFF.

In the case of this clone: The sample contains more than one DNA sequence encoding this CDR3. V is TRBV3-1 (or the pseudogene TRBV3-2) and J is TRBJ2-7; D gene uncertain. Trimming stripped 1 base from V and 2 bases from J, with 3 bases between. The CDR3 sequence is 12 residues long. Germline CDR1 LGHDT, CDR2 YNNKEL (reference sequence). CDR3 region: CASSQGPYEQYF. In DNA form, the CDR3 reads TGTGCCAGCAGCCAAGGGCCCTACGAGCAGTACTTC.

The CDR3 DNA reads TGTGCCAGCACCCCGGACCCTTTCGAGACCCAGTACTTC. It is translated as CASTPDPFETQYF. The J gene is TRBJ2-5, the V gene TRBV3-1 (or the pseudogene TRBV3-2); no clear D gene. Germline-derived CDR1 and CDR2 are LGHDT and YNNKEL (reference sequence). This CDR3 comprises 13 residues. Deletions cut 7 bases from V and 5 bases from J, with 14 bases between.

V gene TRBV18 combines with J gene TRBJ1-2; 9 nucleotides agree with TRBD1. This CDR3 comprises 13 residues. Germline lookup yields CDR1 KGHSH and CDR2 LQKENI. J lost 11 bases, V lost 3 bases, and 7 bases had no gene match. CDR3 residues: CASSPGQGNEYTF. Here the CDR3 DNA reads TGTGCCAGCTCACCGGGACAGGGAAATGAATACACCTTC. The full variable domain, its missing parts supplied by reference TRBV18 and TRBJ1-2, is NAGVMQNPRHLVRRRGQEARLRCSPMKGHSHVYWYRQLPEEGLKFMVYLQKENIIDESGMPKERFSAEFPKEGPSILRIQQVVRGDSAAYFCASSPGQGNEYTFGSGTRLTVV.

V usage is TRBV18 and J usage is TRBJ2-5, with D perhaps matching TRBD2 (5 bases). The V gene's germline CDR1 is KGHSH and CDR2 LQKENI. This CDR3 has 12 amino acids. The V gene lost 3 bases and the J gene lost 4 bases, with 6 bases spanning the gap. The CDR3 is CASSPRGETQYF. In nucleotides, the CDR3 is TGTGCCAGCTCACCTCGGGGAGAGACCCAGTACTTC. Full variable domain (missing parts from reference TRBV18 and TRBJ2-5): NAGVMQNPRHLVRRRGQEARLRCSPMKGHSHVYWYRQLPEEGLKFMVYLQKENIIDESGMPKERFSAEFPKEGPSILRIQQVVRGDSAAYFCASSPRGETQYFGPGTRLLVL.

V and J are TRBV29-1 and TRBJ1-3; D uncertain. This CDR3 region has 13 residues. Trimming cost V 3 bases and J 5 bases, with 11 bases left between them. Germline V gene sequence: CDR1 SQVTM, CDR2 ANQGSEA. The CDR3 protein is CSVEGSGRNTIYF. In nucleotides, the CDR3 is TGCAGCGTTGAGGGGTCCGGTCGAAACACCATATATTTT.

The CDR3: CASSQVPSSSYEQYF. The CDR3 DNA reads as TGTGCCAGCAGCCAAGTCCCCAGCTCCTCCTACGAGCAGTACTTC. The chain has TRBV3-1 (or the pseudogene TRBV3-2) and TRBJ2-7; no reliable D call. Trimming cost V 1 base and J 0 bases, with 10 bases left between them. CDR1 LGHDT and CDR2 YNNKEL come from the germline V gene (reference sequence). CDR3 length equals 15 residues.

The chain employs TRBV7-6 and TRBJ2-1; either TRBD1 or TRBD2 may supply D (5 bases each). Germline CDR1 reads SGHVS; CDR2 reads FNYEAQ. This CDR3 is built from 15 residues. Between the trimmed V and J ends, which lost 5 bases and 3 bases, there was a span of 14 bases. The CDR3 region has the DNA TGTGCCAGCAGCCCGGGACCGCCCAACTACAATGAGCAGTTCTTC. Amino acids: CASSPGPPNYNEQFF.

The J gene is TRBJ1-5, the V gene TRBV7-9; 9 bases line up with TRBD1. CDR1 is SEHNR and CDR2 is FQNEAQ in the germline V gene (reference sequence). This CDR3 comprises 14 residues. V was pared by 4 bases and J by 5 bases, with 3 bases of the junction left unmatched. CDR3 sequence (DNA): TGTGCCAGCAGCTCGGACAGGGGTGATCAGCCCCAGCATTTT. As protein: CASSSDRGDQPQHF.

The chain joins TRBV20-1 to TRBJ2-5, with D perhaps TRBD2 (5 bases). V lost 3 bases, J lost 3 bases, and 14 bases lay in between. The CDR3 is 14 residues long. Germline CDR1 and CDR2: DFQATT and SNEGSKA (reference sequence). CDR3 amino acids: CSASGGRGKETQYF. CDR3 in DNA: TGCAGTGCTAGTGGCGGGCGCGGCAAAGAGACCCAGTACTTC.

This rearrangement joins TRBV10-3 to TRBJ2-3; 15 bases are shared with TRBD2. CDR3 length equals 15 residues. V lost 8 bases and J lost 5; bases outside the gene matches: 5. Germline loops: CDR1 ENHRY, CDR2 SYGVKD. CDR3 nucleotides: TGTGCCATCCTCCGGACTAGCGGGAGGGGAGATACGCAGTATTTT. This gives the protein CAILRTSGRGDTQYF.

This chain's CDR3 is CASSGERETDTQYF. The CDR3 DNA is TGTGCCAGCAGTGGAGAGCGGGAAACAGATACGCAGTATTTT. V is TRBV6-4 and J is TRBJ2-3; TRBD2 agrees at 7 bases. V trimming: 4 bases; J trimming: 3 bases; junction bases outside the gene matches: 4. Germline loops: CDR1 MRHNA, CDR2 SNTAGT. This CDR3 region has 14 residues.

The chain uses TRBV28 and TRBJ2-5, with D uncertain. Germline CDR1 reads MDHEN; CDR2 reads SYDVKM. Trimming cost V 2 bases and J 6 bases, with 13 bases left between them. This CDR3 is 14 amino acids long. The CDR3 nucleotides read TGTGCCAGCAGTTTAACCGGTTCCGTTCAGACCCAGTACTTC. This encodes CASSLTGSVQTQYF.

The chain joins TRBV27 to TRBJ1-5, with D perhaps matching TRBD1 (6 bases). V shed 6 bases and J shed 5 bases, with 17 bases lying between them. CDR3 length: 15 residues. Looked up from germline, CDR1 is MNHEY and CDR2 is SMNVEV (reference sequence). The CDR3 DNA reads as TGTGCCAGCAGCCCTTGGGGGGGCCAACATCAGCCCCAGCATTTT. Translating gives CASSPWGGQHQPQHF.

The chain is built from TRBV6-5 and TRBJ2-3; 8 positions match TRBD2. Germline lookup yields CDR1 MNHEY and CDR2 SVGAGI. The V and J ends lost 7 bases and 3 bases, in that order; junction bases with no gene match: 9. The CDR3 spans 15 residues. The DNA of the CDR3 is TGTGCCAGCAAACTCAGCGGGAGTGGTACAGATACGCAGTATTTT. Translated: CASKLSGSGTDTQYF.

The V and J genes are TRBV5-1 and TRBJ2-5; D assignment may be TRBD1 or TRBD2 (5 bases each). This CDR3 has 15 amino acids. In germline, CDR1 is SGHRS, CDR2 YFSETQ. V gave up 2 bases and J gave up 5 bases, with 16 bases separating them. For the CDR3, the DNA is TGCGCCAGCAGCTTTAGTGCTACAGAGGGGGAGACCCAGTACTTC. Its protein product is CASSFSATEGETQYF.

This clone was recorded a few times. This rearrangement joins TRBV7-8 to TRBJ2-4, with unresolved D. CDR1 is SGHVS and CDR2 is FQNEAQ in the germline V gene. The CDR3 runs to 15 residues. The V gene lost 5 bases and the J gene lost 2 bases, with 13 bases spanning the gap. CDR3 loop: CASSRVDLPKNIQYF. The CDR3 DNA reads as TGTGCCAGCAGCCGAGTTGATCTTCCCAAAAACATTCAGTACTTC.

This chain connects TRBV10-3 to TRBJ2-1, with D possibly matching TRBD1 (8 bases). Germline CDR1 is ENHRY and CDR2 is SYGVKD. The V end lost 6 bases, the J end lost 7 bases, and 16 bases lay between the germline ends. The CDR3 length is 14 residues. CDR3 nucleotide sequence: TGTGCCATCAGGACAGGGGAGGGAATGAATGAGCAGTTCTTC. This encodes CAIRTGEGMNEQFF.

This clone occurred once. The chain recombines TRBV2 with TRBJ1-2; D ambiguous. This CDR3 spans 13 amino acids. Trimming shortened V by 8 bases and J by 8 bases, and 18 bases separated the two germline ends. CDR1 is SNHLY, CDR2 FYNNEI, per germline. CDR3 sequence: CASARVDGPGYTF. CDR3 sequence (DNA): TGTGCCAGCGCGCGGGTCGATGGTCCCGGCTACACCTTC.

CDR3 sequence (DNA): TGCGCCAGCAGTGGACTGGGAAATGAAAAACTGTTTTTT. Translating it yields CASSGLGNEKLFF. This chain uses TRBV10-2 with TRBJ1-4; D not certain. Germline lookup yields CDR1 WSHSY and CDR2 SAAADI. CDR3 length equals 13 residues. The ends were cut back, 4 bases at V and 5 bases at J, with 8 bases in the middle.

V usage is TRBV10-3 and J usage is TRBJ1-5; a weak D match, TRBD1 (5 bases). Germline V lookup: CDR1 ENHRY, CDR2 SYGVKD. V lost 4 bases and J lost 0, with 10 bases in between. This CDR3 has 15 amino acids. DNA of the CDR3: TGTGCCATCAGTGTCGAGGGGACTAGCAATCAGCCCCAGCATTTT. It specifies CAISVEGTSNQPQHF.